The clone carrying this T cell receptor (beta chain) has only one observation. This sample is part of a study of blood T cell repertoires in COVID-19. J gave up 4 bases and V 0 bases, and 3 bases lay outside the gene matches. In germline, CDR1 is SGDLS, CDR2 YYNGEE. This CDR3 spans 15 amino acids. TCRdb's table, derived via immunoSEQ multiplex PCR, lists solely in-frame clones and lacks some. The sample includes over 110,000 clones, approximately 90% of them seen just once. The rearrangement links TRBV9 to TRBJ2-7; 11 nucleotides match TRBD1. The sequenced sample consisted of peripheral blood. The clonotype comes from a human donor in a cohort sampled during active COVID-19. CDR3 in DNA: TGTGCCAGCAGCGTAGAGGGACAGGGGGTATACGAGCAGTACTTC. It specifies CASSVEGQGVYEQYF.